This T cell receptor beta chain came from a study of OX40 agonist ivuxolimab in advanced cancers. Clones were sequenced by immunoSEQ multiplex PCR, and TCRdb holds only the in-frame ones, with some missing. The sample consists of some 77,000 clones, almost 90% of them appearing once. The germline V gene encodes CDR1 MNHEY and CDR2 SMNVEV (reference sequence). The V gene lost 2 bases and the J gene lost 0 bases, with 18 bases spanning the gap. The CDR3 runs 18 residues. J is TRBJ2-3 and V is TRBV27; D is uncertain. The sample in question was CD4+ or CD8+ T cells sorted from blood, obtained in a trial of the OX40 agonist ivuxolimab. The origin of this receptor is an adult with an advanced solid tumor such as melanoma, head and neck, liver or kidney cancer. The CDR3 here is CASSLRLQSFGSTDTQYF. The CDR3 coding sequence is TGTGCCAGCAGTTTACGACTTCAGAGTTTCGGGAGCACAGATACGCAGTATTTT.